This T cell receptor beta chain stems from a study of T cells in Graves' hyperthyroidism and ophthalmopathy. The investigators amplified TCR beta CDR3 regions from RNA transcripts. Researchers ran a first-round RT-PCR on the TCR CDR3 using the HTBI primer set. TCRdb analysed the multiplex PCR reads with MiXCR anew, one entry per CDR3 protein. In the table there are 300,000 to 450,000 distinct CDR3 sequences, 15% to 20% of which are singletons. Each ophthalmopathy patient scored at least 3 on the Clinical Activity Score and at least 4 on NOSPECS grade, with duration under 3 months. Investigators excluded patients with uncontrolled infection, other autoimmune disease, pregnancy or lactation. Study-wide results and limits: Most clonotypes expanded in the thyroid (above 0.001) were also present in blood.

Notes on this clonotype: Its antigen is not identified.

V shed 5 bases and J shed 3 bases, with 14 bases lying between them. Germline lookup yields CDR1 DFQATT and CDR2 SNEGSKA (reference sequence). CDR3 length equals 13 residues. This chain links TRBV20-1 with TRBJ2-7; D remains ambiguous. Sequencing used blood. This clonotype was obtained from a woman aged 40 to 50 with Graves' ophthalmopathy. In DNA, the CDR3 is TGCAGTGCTTTAGACGGCGGAAACTACGAGCAGTACTTC. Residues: CSALDGGNYEQYF.